This T cell receptor (beta chain) was recorded in a study of CD8 T cells in ankylosing spondylitis. The sample holds a few counts of this clonotype. Antigen: not known. Study observations and caveats: Blood from ankylosing spondylitis patients appeared to carry a characteristic roughly 8-variant TCR beta motif.

MiXCR was run by TCRdb on the 5' RACE reads, yielding one entry per CDR3 protein. Among hundreds of thousands of distinct CDR3 sequences, around 11% were seen once, and the ten largest hold 0.51%. With 4 bases removed from V and 10 bases from J, the gap between germline ends came to 17 bases. There are 14 residues in the CDR3. In germline, CDR1 is MDHEN, CDR2 SYDVKM. The sequence was collected from a male donor with ankylosing spondylitis. Sequenced: blood, either unsorted or a sorted T cell fraction (not recorded which). The J gene is TRBJ2-1, the V gene TRBV28; unclear D gene. The CDR3 DNA is TGTGCCAGCAGTTCGACCCGGGTTGAAAAAGAGCAGTTCTTC. This gives the protein CASSSTRVEKEQFF. Using reference TRBV28 and TRBJ2-1 for the parts outside the CDR3, the full variable domain is DVKVTQSSRYLVKRTGEKVFLECVQDMDHENMFWYRQDPGLGLRLIYFSYDVKMKEKGDIPEGYSVSREKKERFSLILESASTNQTSMYLCASSSTRVEKEQFFGPGTRLTVL.